One and the same sample provided the 9 T cell receptor beta chains below, sequenced in a study of T cell responses to AZD1222 COVID-19 vaccine. Some clones are missing from TCRdb's copy, which holds only in-frame ones; the method was immunoSEQ multiplex PCR. The data hold about 85,000 clones, with roughly 88% observed a single time. The material was peripheral blood, obtained on day 0 of AZD1222 vaccination. Receptors originate from an adult in good health.

V gene TRBV27 combines with J gene TRBJ1-1; D perhaps matches TRBD1 (5 bases). V was pared by 5 bases and J by 1 base, with 11 bases between. The CDR3 covers 14 residues. Germline assignment: CDR1 MNHEY and CDR2 SMNVEV (reference sequence). CDR3 loop: CASSAKQENTEAFF. The CDR3, as DNA: TGTGCCAGCAGTGCGAAACAGGAGAACACTGAAGCTTTCTTT.

The chain couples TRBV18 to TRBJ1-2, with unresolved D. Trimming cost V 3 bases and J 9 bases, with 11 bases left between them. CDR1 KGHSH and CDR2 LQKENI come from the germline V gene. There are 12 residues in the CDR3. The CDR3 region has the DNA TGTGCCAGCTCACCTGAAGTTGGGAGCTACACCTTC. It is translated as CASSPEVGSYTF.

This chain connects TRBV2 to TRBJ1-5; D might be TRBD1 (6 bases). Trimming left V 6 bases short and J 3 bases short, with 15 bases between. This CDR3 has 15 residues. Germline assignment: CDR1 SNHLY and CDR2 FYNNEI. CDR3 in amino acids: CASRDSDSANQPQHF. The CDR3 region has the DNA TGTGCCAGCAGGGACAGTGACAGCGCCAATCAGCCCCAGCATTTT.

The V call is TRBV5-1, the J call TRBJ1-2, with 7 bases fitting TRBD1. CDR1 SGHRS and CDR2 YFSETQ come from the germline V gene. The CDR3 is 15 residues long. V was clipped by 2 bases and J by 2 bases; unmatched bases: 6. CDR3 DNA sequence: TGCGCCAGCAGCTTCCTGGACAGGATAAACTATGGCTACACCTTC. It specifies CASSFLDRINYGYTF.

The gene calls are TRBV7-3 and TRBJ1-6; 7 nucleotides line up with TRBD1. Germline V gene data show CDR1 as SGHTA and CDR2 as FQGTGA. There are 15 residues in the CDR3. The junction had 2 bases not matched to a gene; V was cut back by 1 base and J by 5 bases. CDR3 protein: CASSLSGTDNSPLHF. CDR3 coding DNA: TGTGCCAGCAGCTTAAGCGGGACAGATAATTCACCCCTCCACTTT. Using reference TRBV7-3 and TRBJ1-6 for the parts outside the CDR3, the full variable domain is GAGVSQTPSNKVTEKGKYVELRCDPISGHTALYWYRQSLGQGPEFLIYFQGTGAADDSGLPNDRFFAVRPEGSVSTLKIQRTERGDSAVYLCASSLSGTDNSPLHFGNGTRLTVT.

This chain links TRBV5-1 with TRBJ2-5, with 10 nucleotides matching TRBD2. The trim removed 0 bases at V and 2 bases at J, leaving 7 bases unmatched. The CDR3 length is 17 residues. Looked up from germline, CDR1 is SGHRS and CDR2 is YFSETQ. CDR3 in DNA: TGCGCCAGCAGCTTGGCTCTAGCGGGGGCAACTCAAGAGACCCAGTACTTC. Translated: CASSLALAGATQETQYF.

In regard to this clone: A junction end diverges from the germline sequence, so it may reflect a read error. The rearrangement joins TRBV6-5 to TRBJ2-7; 7 nucleotides line up with TRBD1. The CDR3 has 11 residues. Germline values: CDR1 MNHEY, CDR2 SVGAGI. CDR3 sequence reads: CASILDREQYF. The CDR3 nucleotides read TGTGCCAGCATCTTAGACAGGGAGCAATACTTC.

This rearrangement joins TRBV4-1 to TRBJ1-4, with 8 nucleotides matching TRBD1. Losses at the gene ends were 4 bases for V and 5 bases for J; bases not matched to a gene: 9. This CDR3 region has 16 residues. Germline CDR1 reads MGHRA; CDR2 reads YSYEKL. CDR3 nucleotides: TGCGCCAGCAGCCCTCTGACGACAGGGGTAAATGAAAAACTGTTTTTT. The encoded protein is CASSPLTTGVNEKLFF.

This clone was recorded only once. This rearrangement joins TRBV5-5 to TRBJ2-2; 12 nucleotides match TRBD1. The CDR3 is made up of 15 amino acids. The V and J ends lost 3 bases and 7 bases, in that order; junction bases with no gene match: 4. The germline gives CDR1 SGHKS, CDR2 YYEKEE (reference sequence). Here the CDR3 reads CASSWGQGAIGELFF. The CDR3 region has the DNA TGTGCCAGCAGCTGGGGACAGGGGGCGATCGGGGAGCTGTTTTTT. Based on the CDR3 plus reference TRBV5-5 and TRBJ2-2, the full variable domain is DAGVTQSPTHLIKTRGQQVTLRCSPISGHKSVSWYQQVLGQGPQFIFQYYEKEERGRGNFPDRFSARQFPNYSSELNVNALLLGDSALYLCASSWGQGAIGELFFGEGSRLTVL.